Below are 9 T cell receptor beta chains sequenced from a single sample in a study of OX40 agonist ivuxolimab in advanced cancers. Libraries were made using the immunoSEQ multiplex PCR assay. TCRdb re-hosts the immuneACCESS table, in-frame sequences only. Its copies lack some clones; in the studies checked, an unresolved V gene accounts for under half of them, and the cause for the rest is not known. The sample table lists roughly 70,000 clones, over 65% of them with a count of one. The top ten constitute around 0.7% of the sample. Sequencing used CD4+ or CD8+ T cells sorted from blood, obtained in a trial of the OX40 agonist ivuxolimab. Source of these receptors: an adult with an advanced solid tumor such as melanoma, head and neck, liver or kidney cancer.

V usage is TRBV5-6 and J usage is TRBJ2-7; TRBD1 aligns across 8 bases. The CDR3 covers 15 residues. CDR1 and CDR2 from the germline V gene are SGHDT and YYEEEE. V shed 0 bases and J 2 bases; nucleotides not matched to a gene: 4. This chain's CDR3 is CASSLVPTGAYEQYF. The CDR3, as DNA: TGTGCCAGCAGCTTGGTGCCGACAGGGGCCTACGAGCAGTACTTC.

This clone was recorded only once. The chain couples TRBV5-1 to TRBJ1-1; TRBD1 aligns across 10 bases. The CDR3 covers 14 residues. Germline CDR1 is SGHRS and CDR2 is YFSETQ. V was pared by 0 bases and J by 10 bases, with 6 bases of the junction left unmatched. CDR3 protein: CASSLEGQGFGAFF. DNA for the CDR3: TGCGCCAGCAGCTTGGAGGGACAGGGGTTTGGAGCTTTCTTT.

V is TRBV2 and J is TRBJ1-2; tentative D call: TRBD1 (6 bases). Germline assignment: CDR1 SNHLY and CDR2 FYNNEI. The CDR3 length is 14 residues. The germline V and J ends were trimmed by 7 bases and 1 base, with 13 bases remaining between them. The DNA for the CDR3 is TGTGCCAGCAATTCCGGGACACTTAACTATGGCTACACCTTC. This encodes CASNSGTLNYGYTF.

This chain uses TRBV9 with TRBJ2-1, with 10 bases that match TRBD2. The CDR3 has 17 amino acids. J lost 7 bases, V lost 0 bases, and 10 bases had no gene match. Germline loops: CDR1 SGDLS, CDR2 YYNGEE. The CDR3 DNA reads TGTGCCAGCAGCGTAGCCACTGATAGCGGGGGGCAAAATGAGCAGTTCTTC. It codes for CASSVATDSGGQNEQFF.

V gene TRBV4-1 combines with J gene TRBJ2-2; the match to TRBD1 covers 12 bases. The CDR3 covers 17 residues. Germline V gene sequence: CDR1 MGHRA, CDR2 YSYEKL. V lost 4 bases and J lost 4; bases outside the gene matches: 7. The CDR3 DNA reads TGCGCCAGCAGCCGAGCCCCGGGACAGGGGGCCACCGGGGAGCTGTTTTTT. It encodes CASSRAPGQGATGELFF.

This clone was recorded once. The chain links TRBV5-8 to TRBJ2-2; weak D call: TRBD1 (5 bases). The V end lost 0 bases, the J end lost 3 bases, and 12 bases lay between the germline ends. This CDR3 has 16 amino acids. Per the germline V gene, CDR1 is SGHTS and CDR2 is YDEGEE. The CDR3 sequence: CASSLGRQYHTGELFF. The CDR3 DNA follows: TGTGCCAGCAGCTTGGGCCGACAGTACCACACCGGGGAGCTGTTTTTT.

The chain recombines TRBV7-3 with TRBJ2-2, with 8 positions matching TRBD2. CDR3 length: 16 residues. Per germline, CDR1 SGHTA and CDR2 FQGTGA. V dropped 0 bases and J dropped 5; count of bases not matched to a gene: 5. The DNA for the CDR3 is TGTGCCAGCAGCTTAACCGGGGGGGCCGTTACCGGGGAGCTGTTTTTT. It is translated as CASSLTGGAVTGELFF.

This clone was seen a few times. The J gene is TRBJ2-7, the V gene TRBV2; 7 bases map to TRBD1. This CDR3 comprises 14 residues. Trimming removed 8 bases from V and 0 bases from J; junction bases left unmatched: 7. CDR1 SNHLY and CDR2 FYNNEI come from the germline V gene. The CDR3: CASGLGGSSYEQYF. The CDR3 DNA is TGTGCCAGCGGGTTAGGGGGCAGCTCCTACGAGCAGTACTTC.

The V and J genes are TRBV6-5 and TRBJ2-7; maybe TRBD2 (6 bases). The CDR3 runs 15 residues. The germline V gene encodes CDR1 MNHEY and CDR2 SVGAGI. V was trimmed by 6 bases and J by 2 bases, leaving 17 bases between them. DNA of the CDR3: TGTGCCAGCAGCCGGCGGGGTTTAGTGGCCTACGAGCAGTACTTC. The encoded protein is CASSRRGLVAYEQYF.